The 26 T cell receptor beta chains in this list originate from one sample, sequenced in a study of blood T cell repertoires in COVID-19. The protocol was immunoSEQ multiplex PCR, while the TCRdb copy is restricted to in-frame clones and leaves out a portion. This sample yields over 350,000 clones, of which 87% are seen a single time; roughly 9.4% belongs to the top ten. The sequencing sample was made of PBMCs or T cells enriched from blood (not recorded which). These receptors came from a woman in her forties or fifties who had recovered from COVID-19.

The chain joins TRBV19 to TRBJ2-1; 11 bases align to TRBD2. This CDR3 spans 15 amino acids. V was pared by 3 bases and J by 2 bases, with 0 bases of the junction left unmatched. Germline V lookup: CDR1 LNHDA, CDR2 SQIVND (reference sequence). CDR3 sequence reads: CASSISGGAYNEQFF. CDR3 in DNA: TGTGCCAGTAGTATTAGCGGGGGGGCCTACAATGAGCAGTTCTTC.

The chain couples TRBV2 to TRBJ1-5; 7 bases line up with TRBD1. The CDR3 length is 15 residues. Trimming removed 5 bases from V and 4 bases from J; junction bases left unmatched: 8. From germline, CDR1 is SNHLY and CDR2 FYNNEI. The CDR3 DNA is TGTGCCAGCAGTCAGGGACAGAGACTAAATCAGCCCCAGCATTTT. Translated, it gives CASSQGQRLNQPQHF.

This clone is a singleton in its sample. The chain links TRBV3-1 (or the pseudogene TRBV3-2) to TRBJ1-1; no clear D gene. This CDR3 has 14 amino acids. V was clipped by 3 bases and J by 2 bases, with 10 bases between them. Germline-derived CDR1 and CDR2 are LGHDT and YNNKEL (reference sequence). CDR3 residues: CASSQAPPNTEAFF. For the CDR3, the DNA is TGTGCCAGCAGCCAGGCTCCTCCAAACACTGAAGCTTTCTTT.

CDR3 in amino acids: CASRGDRGLNTEAFF. The CDR3 region has the DNA TGTGCCAGCAGAGGGGACAGGGGGTTGAACACTGAAGCTTTCTTT. The genes are TRBV6-5 and TRBJ1-1; 11 nucleotides match TRBD1. This CDR3 region has 15 residues. The germline V gene encodes CDR1 MNHEY and CDR2 SVGAGI. V shed 6 bases, J shed 0 bases, and the junction held 3 bases outside the gene matches.

This clone was seen a few times. This chain uses TRBV4-2 with TRBJ1-1, with no clear D. Germline V gives CDR1 LGHNA, CDR2 YNFKEQ. The CDR3 spans 13 residues. V lost 1 base to trimming and J lost 1 base, with 4 bases between them. The CDR3 sequence is CASSQGQNTEAFF. CDR3 DNA sequence: TGTGCCAGCAGCCAAGGACAGAACACTGAAGCTTTCTTT.

The V and J genes are TRBV7-2 and TRBJ2-5; the D gene is possibly TRBD2 (6 bases). V was clipped by 6 bases and J by 4 bases, with 12 bases between them. The CDR3 spans 13 residues. Per the germline V gene, CDR1 is SGHTA and CDR2 is FQGNSA. CDR3 amino acids: CASRTGVGETQYF. In nucleotides, the CDR3 is TGTGCCAGCAGGACGGGGGTGGGAGAGACCCAGTACTTC.

This chain uses TRBV10-1 with TRBJ1-5; 7 nucleotides line up with TRBD1. V lost 10 bases, J lost 6 bases, and 6 bases stayed unmatched. CDR1 is WNHNN and CDR2 is SYGVQD in the germline V gene (reference sequence). The CDR3 loop spans 12 amino acids. The CDR3: CATRTGAQPQHF. CDR3 in DNA: TGCGCCACCAGGACAGGTGCTCAGCCCCAGCATTTT.

The rearrangement uses TRBV28 and TRBJ1-3; D not resolved. From germline, CDR1 is MDHEN and CDR2 SYDVKM. The CDR3 spans 16 residues. Trimming took 2 bases from V and 1 from J, leaving 12 bases between them. In DNA form, the CDR3 reads TGTGCCAGCAGTTTACTAGTCCCTAAGTCTGGAAACACCATATATTTT. It is translated as CASSLLVPKSGNTIYF.

This clone was counted once. The chain couples TRBV4-1 to TRBJ1-1, with D maybe TRBD1 (6 bases). The length of the CDR3 is 15 residues. V was cut by 4 bases and J by 1 base, with 13 bases left in between. Germline CDR1 is MGHRA and CDR2 is YSYEKL. CDR3 sequence (DNA): TGCGCCAGCAGCCCCCAGGGGAAGGAGAACACTGAAGCTTTCTTT. Residues: CASSPQGKENTEAFF.

The chain joins TRBV28 to TRBJ1-5, with D possibly being TRBD1 (6 bases). The V end lost 3 bases, the J end lost 0 bases, and 15 bases lay between the germline ends. Per germline, CDR1 MDHEN and CDR2 SYDVKM. The CDR3 contains 17 residues. The CDR3 loop reads CASSLAGADYSNQPQHF. The CDR3 DNA sequence: TGTGCCAGCAGTTTGGCGGGGGCGGATTATAGCAATCAGCCCCAGCATTTT.

This clone came up once. The V call is TRBV5-6, the J call TRBJ1-6; TRBD1 aligns across 7 bases. The CDR3 contains 13 residues. Germline V CDR1 and CDR2: SGHDT, YYEEEE. With 4 bases clipped from V and 14 bases from J, the junction kept 9 bases outside the gene matches. The CDR3 sequence: CASSAGTEQSLHF. The CDR3 nucleotides are TGTGCCAGCAGCGCCGGGACAGAACAATCCCTCCACTTT.

The chain has TRBV5-4 and TRBJ1-1; no clear D gene. The germline V and J ends were trimmed by 4 bases and 8 bases, with 12 bases remaining between them. Germline CDR1 is SGHNT and CDR2 is YYREEE (reference sequence). The CDR3 length is 12 residues. This CDR3 reads CASSRHSNEAFF. The CDR3 DNA sequence: TGTGCCAGCAGCCGACACTCCAACGAAGCTTTCTTT.

This clone has more than one count but fewer than ten. This rearrangement joins TRBV3-1 (or the pseudogene TRBV3-2) to TRBJ1-1; D gene unclear. The CDR3 contains 13 residues. Per germline, CDR1 LGHDT and CDR2 YNNKEL (reference sequence). V was trimmed by 0 bases and J by 10 bases, leaving 12 bases between them. The CDR3 sequence is CASSQDVGFGAFF. The DNA for the CDR3 is TGTGCCAGCAGCCAAGACGTGGGCTTTGGAGCTTTCTTT.

V gene TRBV5-6 combines with J gene TRBJ1-2, with D hard to call. This CDR3 spans 14 amino acids. The germline V gene encodes CDR1 SGHDT and CDR2 YYEEEE. The V gene lost 0 bases and the J gene lost 0 bases, with 6 bases spanning the gap. Here the CDR3 DNA reads TGTGCCAGCAGCTTGGGTATTTCTAACTATGGCTACACCTTC. Protein product: CASSLGISNYGYTF.

The chain joins TRBV9 to TRBJ2-2; D possibly corresponds to TRBD2 (6 bases). V lost 0 bases and J lost 4, with 10 bases in between. Germline CDR1 is SGDLS and CDR2 is YYNGEE. The CDR3 runs to 15 residues. The CDR3 DNA is TGTGCCAGCAGCGTAGACCGGCGGGGCACCGGGGAGCTGTTTTTT. Protein product: CASSVDRRGTGELFF.

This rearrangement joins TRBV12-3 or TRBV12-4 to TRBJ1-2; 7 bases line up with TRBD1. After removal of 7 bases from V and 7 bases from J, the junction contained 6 bases not matched to a gene. The CDR3 has 12 amino acids. The CDR3 spells CASKEGALGYTF. The CDR3 DNA reads as TGTGCCAGCAAGGAGGGGGCGCTTGGCTACACCTTC.

This chain links TRBV6-5 with TRBJ2-2; 8 bases fit TRBD1. Germline V gene data show CDR1 as MNHEY and CDR2 as SVGAGI. J lost 3 bases, V lost 7 bases, and 7 bases had no gene match. This CDR3 region has 15 residues. The CDR3 DNA sequence: TGTGCCAGCAACAAGAGGACAGGGTACACCGGGGAGCTGTTTTTT. It specifies CASNKRTGYTGELFF.

Only one count was recorded for this clone. This chain connects TRBV2 to TRBJ2-1; a weak D match, TRBD2 (6 bases). V shed 4 bases and J shed 0 bases, with 10 bases lying between them. The CDR3 runs to 15 residues. Per the germline V gene, CDR1 is SNHLY and CDR2 is FYNNEI. The CDR3 protein is CASSAGDPSYNEQFF. The CDR3 nucleotides read TGTGCCAGCAGTGCGGGAGATCCCTCCTACAATGAGCAGTTCTTC.

The rearrangement joins TRBV28 to TRBJ2-6; TRBD2 matches 7 bases. The germline gives CDR1 MDHEN, CDR2 SYDVKM. This CDR3 is 20 amino acids long. V was pared by 4 bases and J by 4 bases, with 19 bases of the junction left unmatched. The CDR3 DNA reads as TGTGCCAGCAGTTCCCACCTACTCGGGGGGACCGTGGCAGGGGCCAACGTCCTGACTTTC. Its protein is CASSSHLLGGTVAGANVLTF.

Only a few counts were recorded for this clone. The chain joins TRBV12-5 to TRBJ2-6; TRBD2 is a possible D gene (6 bases). Per germline, CDR1 LGHNT and CDR2 FRNRAP. Deletions cut 1 base from V and 6 bases from J, with 13 bases between. CDR3 length equals 16 residues. The CDR3 bases are TGTGCTAGTGGTTTGGCGGCGGGAATAATGGCCAACGTCCTGACTTTC. Its translation: CASGLAAGIMANVLTF. The full variable domain, with the rest looked up from reference TRBV12-5 and TRBJ2-6, is DARVTQTPRHKVTEMGQEVTMRCQPILGHNTVFWYRQTMMQGLELLAYFRNRAPLDDSGMPKDRFSAEMPDATLATLKIQPSEPRDSAVYFCASGLAAGIMANVLTFGAGSRLTVL.

This sequence joins TRBV18 and TRBJ2-2; 7 nucleotides align to TRBD1. CDR3 size: 12 residues. Germline CDR1 is KGHSH and CDR2 is LQKENI. V trimming: 6 bases; J trimming: 6 bases; junction bases outside the gene matches: 1. CDR3 region: CASSQGAGELFF. CDR3 nucleotides: TGTGCCAGCTCGCAGGGGGCCGGGGAGCTGTTTTTT.

The rearrangement links TRBV3-1 (or the pseudogene TRBV3-2) to TRBJ1-4, with D possibly TRBD1 on 5 matching bases. The V and J ends lost 5 bases and 3 bases respectively, with 13 bases between them. The CDR3 is made up of 15 amino acids. CDR1 LGHDT and CDR2 YNNKEL come from the germline V gene (reference sequence). This CDR3 reads CASSFTQGANEKLFF. For the CDR3, the DNA is TGTGCCAGCAGCTTCACCCAGGGCGCTAATGAAAAACTGTTTTTT.

V and J are TRBV4-1 and TRBJ2-2; TRBD2 aligns across 12 bases. The CDR3 runs to 16 residues. Trimming removed 5 bases from V and 5 bases from J; junction bases left unmatched: 6. Germline CDR1 reads MGHRA; CDR2 reads YSYEKL. The CDR3 sequence is CASSSLAGGRTGELFF. The CDR3 coding sequence is TGCGCCAGCAGCTCCCTAGCGGGGGGGAGAACCGGGGAGCTGTTTTTT.

The gene calls are TRBV29-1 and TRBJ1-1; 7 nucleotides match TRBD1. The germline V gene has CDR1 SQVTM and CDR2 ANQGSEA. This CDR3 has 13 residues. The V segment lost 7 bases and the J segment 0 bases; nucleotides outside the gene matches: 5. This CDR3 is CSAPGQLNTEAFF. DNA of the CDR3: TGCAGCGCACCGGGACAGTTGAACACTGAAGCTTTCTTT.

V and J are TRBV11-2 and TRBJ2-4; D is unresolved. Between the trimmed V and J ends, which lost 7 bases and 0 bases, there was a span of 13 bases. CDR3 length equals 15 residues. The germline V gene has CDR1 SGHAT and CDR2 FQNNGV. CDR3 sequence: CASTATEIAKNIQYF. DNA of the CDR3: TGTGCCAGCACCGCGACGGAGATAGCCAAAAACATTCAGTACTTC.

The chain couples TRBV5-6 to TRBJ1-2; 7 bases line up with TRBD1. The V segment lost 3 bases and the J segment 3 bases; nucleotides outside the gene matches: 8. The CDR3 sequence is 15 residues long. In germline, CDR1 is SGHDT, CDR2 YYEEEE. In DNA, the CDR3 is TGTGCCAGCAGCTCCCGGGACAGAGCTCACTATGGCTACACCTTC. It specifies CASSSRDRAHYGYTF. The full variable domain, in which reference TRBV5-6 and TRBJ1-2 provide the parts outside the CDR3, is DAGVTQSPTHLIKTRGQQVTLRCSPKSGHDTVSWYQQALGQGPQFIFQYYEEEERQRGNFPDRFSGHQFPNYSSELNVNALLLGDSALYLCASSSRDRAHYGYTFGSGTRLTVV.